The following is a T cell receptor beta chain sequence with its context. Its target is not known. The table came from immunoSEQ multiplex PCR; TCRdb's copy has only in-frame clones and leaves some out. This sample yields about 120,000 clones, of which around nine tenths are seen a single time; 2% to 3% belongs to the top ten. These data come from a study of T cell responses to AZD1222 COVID-19 vaccine. Study-wide background: Second doses that came at about 4 or about 12 weeks were put together.

The study's findings and limits: A mostly white British donor set with more females was recruited, and clonal diversity was possibly underestimated. At study baseline, merely about 6 AZD1222 recipients were seropositive. Sampled repertoires all dated from after the peak T cell response.

The CDR3 length is 15 residues. Germline V gene sequence: CDR1 SGHVS, CDR2 FQNEAQ. Trimming shortened V by 1 base and J by 7 bases, and 14 bases separated the two germline ends. The material sequenced was peripheral blood, taken on day 0 of AZD1222 vaccination. The chain joins TRBV7-8 to TRBJ1-5, with a possible D match to TRBD1 (6 bases). This clonotype was obtained from an adult in good health. CDR3 DNA sequence: TGTGCCAGCAGCTTAGAGGGGGGGGCTGGACAGCCCCAGCATTTT. Encoded protein: CASSLEGGAGQPQHF. Full variable domain (remainder filled in from reference TRBV7-8 and TRBJ1-5): GAGVSQSPRYKVAKRGQDVALRCDPISGHVSLFWYQQALGQGPEFLTYFQNEAQLDKSGLPSDRFFAERPEGSVSTLKIQRTQQEDSAVYLCASSLEGGAGQPQHFGDGTRLSIL.